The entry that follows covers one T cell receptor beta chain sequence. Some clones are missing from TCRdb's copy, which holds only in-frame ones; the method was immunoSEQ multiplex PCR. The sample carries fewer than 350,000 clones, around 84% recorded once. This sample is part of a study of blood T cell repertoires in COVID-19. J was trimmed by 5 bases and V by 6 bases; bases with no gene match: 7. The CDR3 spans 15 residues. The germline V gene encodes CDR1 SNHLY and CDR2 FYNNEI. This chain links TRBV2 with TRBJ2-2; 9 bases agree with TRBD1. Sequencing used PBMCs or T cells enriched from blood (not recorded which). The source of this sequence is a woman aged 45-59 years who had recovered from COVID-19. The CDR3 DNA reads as TGTGCCAGCAGCTTCGACAGGGGGTGGACCGGGGAGCTGTTTTTT. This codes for CASSFDRGWTGELFF.